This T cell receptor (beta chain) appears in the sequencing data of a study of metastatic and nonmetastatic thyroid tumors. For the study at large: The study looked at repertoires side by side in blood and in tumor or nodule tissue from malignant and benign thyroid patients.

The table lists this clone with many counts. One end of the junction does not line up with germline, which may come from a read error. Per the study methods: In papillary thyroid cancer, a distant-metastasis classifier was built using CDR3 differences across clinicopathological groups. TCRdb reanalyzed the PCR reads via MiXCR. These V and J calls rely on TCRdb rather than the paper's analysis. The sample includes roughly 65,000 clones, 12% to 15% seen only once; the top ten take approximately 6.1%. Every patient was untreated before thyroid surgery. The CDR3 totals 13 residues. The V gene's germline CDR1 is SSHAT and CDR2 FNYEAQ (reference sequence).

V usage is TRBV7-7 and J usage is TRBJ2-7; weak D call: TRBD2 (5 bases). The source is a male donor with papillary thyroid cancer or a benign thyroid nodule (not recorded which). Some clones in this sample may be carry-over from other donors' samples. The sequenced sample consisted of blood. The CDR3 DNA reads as TGTGCTAGCAGCTTAGAGGGAGATTACGAGCAGTACTTC. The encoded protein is CASSLEGDYEQYF.